A single sample gave rise to the 20 T cell receptor beta chains below, sequenced in a study of graft-versus-host responses after intestinal transplantation. Profiling relied on immunoSEQ multiplex PCR, and the TCRdb table lists in-frame clones only, not all of them. The profile shows about 110,000 clones, 85% to 95% of them singletons. No antigen has been identified for these receptors. The sample was unstimulated CD8+ T cells sorted from spleen or lymph node cells, taken before transplant. These receptors came from a human donor who was the organ donor for an intestinal transplant.

V usage is TRBV7-2 and J usage is TRBJ1-2; D possibly corresponds to TRBD1 (5 bases). Germline V gene sequence: CDR1 SGHTA, CDR2 FQGNSA. Trimming took off 5 bases at V and 6 bases at J, with 22 bases between the two ends. The CDR3 spans 16 residues. CDR3 DNA sequence: TGTGCCAGCAGCCCGACCTATACCAGGGTTTCCGATGGCTACACCTTC. This translates into CASSPTYTRVSDGYTF.

This chain connects TRBV15 to TRBJ2-1; 13 nucleotides line up with TRBD2. This CDR3 comprises 16 residues. The ends lost 4 bases at V and 8 bases at J; junction bases unmatched: 8. CDR1 and CDR2 from the germline V gene are LNHNV and YYDKDF (reference sequence). The CDR3 sequence: CATSTPTSGRRDEQFF. In nucleotides, the CDR3 is TGTGCCACCAGCACTCCGACTAGCGGGAGGAGGGATGAGCAGTTCTTC.

The chain employs TRBV6-5 and TRBJ1-2; possibly TRBD1 for D (6 bases). This CDR3 is built from 12 residues. Germline V lookup: CDR1 MNHEY, CDR2 SVGAGI. Deletions cut 8 bases from V and 2 bases from J, with 9 bases between. The CDR3 DNA sequence: TGTGCCAGCGGGGGCCAGAACTATGGCTACACCTTC. It translates to CASGGQNYGYTF.

J is TRBJ2-3 and V is TRBV9; TRBD2 is a possible D gene (6 bases). With 3 bases removed from V and 2 bases from J, the gap between germline ends came to 13 bases. Germline loops: CDR1 SGDLS, CDR2 YYNGEE. CDR3 size: 15 residues. In nucleotides, the CDR3 is TGTGCCAGCAGCGATACTAGCCACATCACAGATACGCAGTATTTT. This codes for CASSDTSHITDTQYF.

This clone appeared a few times. The chain uses TRBV19 and TRBJ2-7; TRBD2 agrees at 12 bases. With V trimmed by 4 bases and J by 7 bases, 11 bases remained unmatched. The CDR3 has 16 amino acids. Germline lookup yields CDR1 LNHDA and CDR2 SQIVND (reference sequence). As DNA, the CDR3 is TGTGCCAGTAGTACCGGACTAGCGGGGACTCTGGTAGAGCAGTACTTC. This translates into CASSTGLAGTLVEQYF. The full variable domain, with the rest looked up from reference TRBV19 and TRBJ2-7, is DGGITQSPKYLFRKEGQNVTLSCEQNLNHDAMYWYRQDPGQGLRLIYYSQIVNDFQKGDIAEGYSVSREKKESFPLTVTSAQKNPTAFYLCASSTGLAGTLVEQYFGPGTRLTVT.

For the CDR3, the DNA is TGTGCCAGCAGTTTATCCCCCCACCTGGGATATGGCTACACCTTC. Its translation is CASSLSPHLGYGYTF. This rearrangement joins TRBV27 to TRBJ1-2; D not resolved. The CDR3 runs 15 residues. CDR1 and CDR2 (germline): MNHEY, SMNVEV (reference sequence). V lost 0 bases and J 5 bases, leaving 13 bases between the germline ends.

The chain uses TRBV13 and TRBJ2-7; D is perhaps TRBD2 (5 bases). V was shortened by 5 bases and J by 3 bases, with 20 bases between the two germline ends. The CDR3 is 16 residues long. The germline gives CDR1 PRHDT, CDR2 FYEKMQ (reference sequence). CDR3 bases: TGTGCCAGCAGCCCCGTCACCCCAACGAGGGACTACGAGCAGTACTTC. Its protein is CASSPVTPTRDYEQYF. The entire variable domain, with the rest obtained from reference TRBV13 and TRBJ2-7, is as follows: AAGVIQSPRHLIKEKRETATLKCYPIPRHDTVYWYQQGPGQDPQFLISFYEKMQSDKGSIPDRFSAQQFSDYHSELNMSSLELGDSALYFCASSPVTPTRDYEQYFGPGTRLTVT.

The chain is built from TRBV5-1 and TRBJ2-7; D not resolved. Germline V lookup: CDR1 SGHRS, CDR2 YFSETQ. CDR3 length: 15 amino acids. Trimming took off 5 bases at V and 2 bases at J, with 17 bases between the two ends. CDR3 region: CASRKWPAGPYEQYF. The CDR3 DNA follows: TGCGCCAGCAGAAAATGGCCTGCAGGTCCCTACGAGCAGTACTTC.

This clone was detected a few times. This chain links TRBV2 with TRBJ2-7, with D tentatively TRBD1 or TRBD2 (5 bases each). The V gene lost 4 bases and the J gene lost 3 bases, with 10 bases spanning the gap. The CDR3 contains 13 residues. Per the germline V gene, CDR1 is SNHLY and CDR2 is FYNNEI. As DNA, the CDR3 is TGTGCCAGCAGTGTAGTGGGGGTCTACGAGCAGTACTTC. Encoded protein: CASSVVGVYEQYF.

The chain recombines TRBV28 with TRBJ2-1, with 10 bases lining up with TRBD1. Trimming cost V 4 bases and J 0 bases; bases outside gene matches: 6. CDR1 is MDHEN and CDR2 is SYDVKM in the germline V gene. The CDR3 runs 17 residues. The CDR3, as DNA: TGTGCCAGCAGTTCCTACGGGACAGGGGCCTCCTACAATGAGCAGTTCTTC. This gives the protein CASSSYGTGASYNEQFF.

This sequence joins TRBV7-9 and TRBJ2-5, with a tentative D call TRBD2 (6 bases). The CDR3 extends over 14 amino acids. V lost 1 base and J 4 bases, leaving 10 bases between the germline ends. Germline lookup yields CDR1 SEHNR and CDR2 FQNEAQ (reference sequence). The CDR3 DNA reads as TGTGCCAGCAGCTTAGGCTTGGGAGGAGAGACCCAGTACTTC. Residues: CASSLGLGGETQYF.

The chain couples TRBV7-9 to TRBJ2-1, with TRBD2 identical over 10 bases. The CDR3 is 13 amino acids. The J segment lost 8 bases and the V segment lost 7 bases, leaving 5 bases of the junction unmatched. Germline V lookup: CDR1 SEHNR, CDR2 FQNEAQ (reference sequence). The CDR3 loop is CASTSGRIDEQFF. In DNA form, the CDR3 reads TGTGCCAGCACTAGCGGGAGAATCGATGAGCAGTTCTTC.

The chain has TRBV28 and TRBJ2-1; D remains unclear. Deletions cut 4 bases from V and 2 bases from J, with 9 bases between. CDR1 is MDHEN, CDR2 SYDVKM, per germline. This CDR3 contains 14 residues. In nucleotides, the CDR3 is TGTGCCAGCAGTTCTCCTGCCACCTACAATGAGCAGTTCTTC. Protein sequence: CASSSPATYNEQFF.

CDR3 loop: CASSSGQGAGNTIYF. The CDR3 coding sequence is TGTGCCAGCAGCTCGGGACAGGGGGCTGGAAACACCATATATTTT. This chain joins TRBV7-2 and TRBJ1-3; 11 bases map to TRBD1. V gave up 4 bases and J gave up 2 bases; unmatched junction bases: 1. Germline V lookup: CDR1 SGHTA, CDR2 FQGNSA. CDR3 length: 15 residues.

The rearrangement links TRBV14 to TRBJ2-5, with D possibly TRBD1 on 7 matching bases. CDR3 length: 14 residues. V was shortened by 7 bases and J by 5 bases, with 17 bases between the two germline ends. Germline-derived CDR1 and CDR2 are SGHDN and FVKESK. The CDR3 nucleotides are TGTGCCAGCAAGGAGACAGGGAGGCGGGAGACCCAGTACTTC. Amino acid sequence: CASKETGRRETQYF.

The chain has TRBV7-9 and TRBJ2-7, with TRBD2 as a possible D gene (6 bases). Trimming left V 7 bases short and J 7 bases short, with 17 bases between. The CDR3 is 13 residues long. Germline lookup yields CDR1 SEHNR and CDR2 FQNEAQ (reference sequence). The CDR3 nucleotides read TGTGCCAGCAATATGGGCGGGGTTACAGAGCAGTACTTC. Translated, it gives CASNMGGVTEQYF.

This clone was picked up one time. The CDR3 sequence: CASRPIDTDTQYF. The DNA of the CDR3 is TGTGCCAGCAGGCCGATTGACACAGATACGCAGTATTTT. The chain combines TRBV25-1 with TRBJ2-3; D not resolved. CDR1 and CDR2 (germline): MGHDK, SYGVNS. Trimming pared 6 bases from V and 2 bases from J, leaving 9 bases between. The CDR3 is made up of 13 amino acids.

CDR3 sequence (DNA): TGTGCCAGCAGCGAACCTCAGGGTCCTAGCAATCAGCCCCAGCATTTT. It specifies CASSEPQGPSNQPQHF. The rearrangement uses TRBV28 and TRBJ1-5; D may be TRBD1 (5 bases). The germline V and J ends were trimmed by 6 bases and 0 bases, with 15 bases remaining between them. The germline V gene encodes CDR1 MDHEN and CDR2 SYDVKM. The CDR3 spans 16 residues. The whole variable domain, filled in from reference TRBV28 and TRBJ1-5, reads DVKVTQSSRYLVKRTGEKVFLECVQDMDHENMFWYRQDPGLGLRLIYFSYDVKMKEKGDIPEGYSVSREKKERFSLILESASTNQTSMYLCASSEPQGPSNQPQHFGDGTRLSIL.

The V and J genes are TRBV6-1 and TRBJ1-2; D gene uncertain. V gave up 2 bases and J gave up 1 base, with 2 bases separating them. The CDR3 contains 12 residues. Germline V CDR1 and CDR2: MNHNS, SASEGT. CDR3 in DNA: TGTGCCAGCAGTGAACATAACTATGGCTACACCTTC. This encodes CASSEHNYGYTF.

V usage is TRBV30 and J usage is TRBJ1-4; D is unclear. Germline CDR1 reads GTSNPN; CDR2 reads SVGIG (reference sequence). Trimming shortened V by 0 bases and J by 5 bases, and 7 bases separated the two germline ends. The CDR3 is 13 residues long. This CDR3 is CAWSVRVNEKLFF. The CDR3 DNA is TGTGCCTGGAGTGTACGAGTAAATGAAAAACTGTTTTTT.